The next 21 T cell receptor beta chains were all read from a single sample in a study of OX40 agonist ivuxolimab in advanced cancers. The protocol was immunoSEQ multiplex PCR, while the TCRdb copy is restricted to in-frame clones and leaves out a portion. Here the sample spans 75,000 to 80,000 clones, approximately 93% being singletons. Material: CD4+ or CD8+ T cells sorted from blood, obtained in a trial of the OX40 agonist ivuxolimab. Source of these receptors: an adult with an advanced solid tumor such as melanoma, head and neck, liver or kidney cancer.

V usage is TRBV7-8 and J usage is TRBJ2-1; D is perhaps TRBD1 or TRBD2 (7 bases each). V was trimmed by 10 bases and J by 4 bases, leaving 17 bases between them. This CDR3 has 14 residues. The germline V gene has CDR1 SGHVS and CDR2 FQNEAQ. The CDR3 protein is CAIGGGGLYNEQFF. CDR3 sequence (DNA): TGTGCCATCGGGGGAGGGGGCCTTTACAATGAGCAGTTCTTC.

This sequence joins TRBV5-1 and TRBJ2-5; D call uncertain. The J call may be incorrect, as the DNA end agrees better with TRBJ2-7. Germline lookup yields CDR1 SGHRS and CDR2 YFSETQ. This CDR3 comprises 15 residues. The CDR3 is CASSLEGSSSYEQYF. The CDR3 DNA follows: TGCGCCAGCAGCTTGGAGGGTTCTAGCTCCTACGAGCAGTACTTC.

V gene TRBV6-1 combines with J gene TRBJ1-5; D ambiguous. Germline V gene data show CDR1 as MNHNS and CDR2 as SASEGT. The V end was cut by 2 bases, the J end by 4 bases, with 12 bases between. CDR3 length: 15 amino acids. In nucleotides, the CDR3 is TGTGCCAGCAGTGAACCCCGGGGAATAAATCAGCCCCAGCATTTT. Translated, it gives CASSEPRGINQPQHF.

This rearrangement joins TRBV7-2 to TRBJ2-1; D is possibly TRBD2 (6 bases). Germline V gene sequence: CDR1 SGHTA, CDR2 FQGNSA. The CDR3 runs to 17 residues. The germline V and J ends were trimmed by 3 bases and 0 bases, with 15 bases remaining between them. CDR3 sequence (DNA): TGTGCCAGCAGCTTCTCGGACTACCCCAGCTCCTACAATGAGCAGTTCTTC. This sequence encodes CASSFSDYPSSYNEQFF.

The chain uses TRBV27 and TRBJ2-2; D tentatively fits TRBD1 or TRBD2 (5 bases each). The CDR3 loop spans 15 amino acids. V lost 4 bases and J lost 4, with 13 bases in between. Germline V CDR1 and CDR2: MNHEY, SMNVEV (reference sequence). The CDR3 reads CASSYFFGGTGELFF. The DNA for the CDR3 is TGTGCCAGCAGTTATTTCTTTGGGGGCACCGGGGAGCTGTTTTTT.

This chain connects TRBV6-5 to TRBJ2-1, with D possibly TRBD2 on 6 matching bases. Trimming cost V 2 bases and J 6 bases, with 8 bases left between them. The germline V gene encodes CDR1 MNHEY and CDR2 SVGAGI. This CDR3 spans 13 amino acids. The CDR3 nucleotides read TGTGCCAGCAGTTACGGGAGGATCAATGAGCAGTTCTTC. Protein: CASSYGRINEQFF.

This sequence joins TRBV28 and TRBJ2-4; 8 bases align to TRBD1. V trimming: 0 bases; J trimming: 2 bases; junction bases outside the gene matches: 6. Germline values: CDR1 MDHEN, CDR2 SYDVKM. The CDR3 covers 17 residues. For the CDR3, the DNA is TGTGCCAGCAGTTTATGGGGACAGGACCTTTCCAAAAACATTCAGTACTTC. Translated, it gives CASSLWGQDLSKNIQYF.

V and J are TRBV7-6 and TRBJ2-1; no clear D gene. The germline CDR1 and CDR2 sequences are SGHVS and FNYEAQ. The CDR3 is made up of 12 amino acids. The germline V and J ends were trimmed by 1 base and 8 bases, with 6 bases remaining between them. The CDR3, as DNA: TGTGCCAGCAGCTTAGAAGGCGATGAGCAGTTCTTC. Its protein is CASSLEGDEQFF.

The chain joins TRBV30 to TRBJ1-3; 10 nucleotides align to TRBD1. This CDR3 spans 14 amino acids. The germline gives CDR1 GTSNPN, CDR2 SVGIG (reference sequence). The CDR3 bases are TGTGCTTTTTGGGGACAGGGGTCTGGAAACACCATATATTTT. Its translation is CAFWGQGSGNTIYF.

V and J are TRBV21-1 and TRBJ2-5; no DNA check was done on the table's D call, TRBD2. TRBV21-1 is an annotated pseudogene. The CDR3 runs 12 residues. The CDR3 spells CASSKALRDQYF. CDR3 bases: TGTGCCAGCAGCAAAGCGCTCCGGGACCAGTACTTC.

The V gene is TRBV10-2, the J gene TRBJ2-5, with no clear D. V dropped 8 bases and J dropped 5 bases, with 6 bases sitting between them. CDR3 length: 10 amino acids. The germline V gene has CDR1 WSHSY and CDR2 SAAADI. CDR3 amino acids: CASSDETQYF. DNA for the CDR3: TGCGCCAGCTCAGACGAGACCCAGTACTTC.

The rearrangement uses TRBV2 and TRBJ2-1; weak D call: TRBD2 (6 bases). Per the germline V gene, CDR1 is SNHLY and CDR2 is FYNNEI. The CDR3 covers 15 residues. Trimming took off 4 bases at V and 4 bases at J, with 14 bases between the two ends. In DNA form, the CDR3 reads TGTGCCAGCAGTGTCAGAAAGGGAGGATACAATGAGCAGTTCTTC. Protein product: CASSVRKGGYNEQFF.

The chain joins TRBV19 to TRBJ2-1; D may correspond to TRBD1 or TRBD2 (5 bases each). CDR1 LNHDA and CDR2 SQIVND come from the germline V gene (reference sequence). The CDR3 sequence is 14 residues long. V was cut by 5 bases and J by 4 bases, with 12 bases left in between. The CDR3 loop is CASSPWDGYNEQFF. The CDR3 DNA follows: TGTGCCAGTAGTCCTTGGGACGGTTACAATGAGCAGTTCTTC.

V is TRBV4-1 and J is TRBJ1-4, with D possibly being TRBD1 (6 bases). This CDR3 is built from 17 residues. Trimming stripped 1 base from V and 7 bases from J, with 19 bases between. Germline lookup yields CDR1 MGHRA and CDR2 YSYEKL. DNA for the CDR3: TGCGCCAGCAGCCAAGGGATCGGGCGCAGGGGAATTGAAAAACTGTTTTTT. It yields the protein CASSQGIGRRGIEKLFF.

The rearrangement joins TRBV7-2 to TRBJ2-1, with 7 bases fitting TRBD1. Germline lookup yields CDR1 SGHTA and CDR2 FQGNSA. The CDR3 sequence is 16 residues long. J was trimmed by 4 bases and V by 7 bases; bases with no gene match: 13. DNA of the CDR3: TGTGCCAGCACCCCAGGCAGGGGGACCCTATACAATGAGCAGTTCTTC. Amino acids: CASTPGRGTLYNEQFF.

A few counts support this clone. The chain recombines TRBV6-5 with TRBJ1-1; D is uncertain. The germline V gene encodes CDR1 MNHEY and CDR2 SVGAGI. CDR3 length: 13 residues. V lost 5 bases, J lost 4 bases, and 11 bases lay in between. The CDR3 spells CASSEYGGTEAFF. CDR3 in DNA: TGTGCCAGCAGTGAATACGGTGGCACTGAAGCTTTCTTT.

This clone was seen only a few times. The chain links TRBV4-3 to TRBJ1-3, with unresolved D. This CDR3 comprises 14 residues. Germline lookup yields CDR1 LGHNA and CDR2 YSLEER. Between the trimmed V and J ends, which lost 4 bases and 9 bases, there was a span of 16 bases. The CDR3 spells CASSPRTASSTIYF. The DNA of the CDR3 is TGCGCCAGCAGCCCCCGGACGGCCTCTAGCACCATATATTTT.

The CDR3, as DNA: TGTGCCAGTAGTATGGGTGACACTAATCTTATCGAGCAGTACTTC. This translates into CASSMGDTNLIEQYF. The chain is built from TRBV19 and TRBJ2-7, with D unclear. The germline V and J ends were trimmed by 3 bases and 6 bases, with 18 bases remaining between them. Germline loops: CDR1 LNHDA, CDR2 SQIVND (reference sequence). The CDR3 sequence is 15 residues long.

The chain joins TRBV28 to TRBJ2-7, with 10 nucleotides matching TRBD2. The CDR3 is 15 residues long. Germline CDR1 reads MDHEN; CDR2 reads SYDVKM. V shed 0 bases and J 7 bases; nucleotides not matched to a gene: 6. CDR3 sequence: CASSLWLAGALEQYF. The DNA of the CDR3 is TGTGCCAGCAGTTTATGGCTAGCGGGAGCTCTAGAGCAGTACTTC. The full variable domain, in which reference TRBV28 and TRBJ2-7 provide the parts outside the CDR3, is DVKVTQSSRYLVKRTGEKVFLECVQDMDHENMFWYRQDPGLGLRLIYFSYDVKMKEKGDIPEGYSVSREKKERFSLILESASTNQTSMYLCASSLWLAGALEQYFGPGTRLTVT.

V gene TRBV27 combines with J gene TRBJ2-5, with TRBD2 identical over 12 bases. The CDR3 runs 19 residues. The germline CDR1 and CDR2 sequences are MNHEY and SMNVEV (reference sequence). Losses at the gene ends were 4 bases for V and 0 bases for J; bases not matched to a gene: 12. The CDR3 region is CASSSEWLAGGRNQETQYF. CDR3 DNA: TGTGCCAGCAGTTCAGAGTGGCTAGCGGGAGGGAGAAACCAAGAGACCCAGTACTTC.

The J gene is TRBJ2-7, the V gene TRBV29-1, with TRBD1 as a possible D gene (5 bases). Germline CDR1 is SQVTM and CDR2 is ANQGSEA. CDR3 length: 13 residues. Trimming took off 4 bases at V and 5 bases at J, with 15 bases between the two ends. The CDR3 here is CSVARPGMNEQYF. CDR3 sequence (DNA): TGCAGCGTTGCCCGCCCAGGGATGAACGAGCAGTACTTC.